Below, one TCR beta chain is given with its context. What it binds is not known. The data originate from a study of vaccination and CD4 T cells after COVID-19. Study findings and constraints: A nonsignificant rise from roughly 22 to 38 was seen in the median number of SARS-CoV-2-reactive clonotypes.

Germline V CDR1 and CDR2: MNHEY, SVGEGT. The CDR3 length is 14 residues. V dropped 6 bases and J dropped 4; count of bases not matched to a gene: 4. CD4+ T cells that had been cultured provided DNA sequenced with the Oncomine TCR Beta short-read assay. TCRdb redid the calling of the PCR reads with MiXCR, one entry per CDR3 protein. The sample consists of 15,000 to 20,000 distinct CDR3 sequences, 51% of them appearing once. Treatment noted: approximately 10-day PBMC culture with coronavirus spike peptide pools or control peptides (ViraFEST assay). In the ViraFEST assay, peptide-pool expansion preceded TCR sequencing of expanded clonotypes. IL-2 at approximately 10 IU/ml and peptide pools at 9 to 10 ug/ml were added to PBMCs cultured at a few million per well. The authors swapped half the medium for fresh IL-2 medium on days 3 and 7.

The sequence came from a human donor who had recovered from COVID-19. The sample was CD4+ T cells from blood, cultured in vitro, taken before SARS-CoV-2 vaccination. The chain employs TRBV6-2 or TRBV6-3 and TRBJ2-5; 11 bases are a match to TRBD2. CDR3 DNA sequence: TGTGCCAGCAGATTAGCGGGAGGGGTAGAGACCCAGTACTTC. It is translated as CASRLAGGVETQYF.